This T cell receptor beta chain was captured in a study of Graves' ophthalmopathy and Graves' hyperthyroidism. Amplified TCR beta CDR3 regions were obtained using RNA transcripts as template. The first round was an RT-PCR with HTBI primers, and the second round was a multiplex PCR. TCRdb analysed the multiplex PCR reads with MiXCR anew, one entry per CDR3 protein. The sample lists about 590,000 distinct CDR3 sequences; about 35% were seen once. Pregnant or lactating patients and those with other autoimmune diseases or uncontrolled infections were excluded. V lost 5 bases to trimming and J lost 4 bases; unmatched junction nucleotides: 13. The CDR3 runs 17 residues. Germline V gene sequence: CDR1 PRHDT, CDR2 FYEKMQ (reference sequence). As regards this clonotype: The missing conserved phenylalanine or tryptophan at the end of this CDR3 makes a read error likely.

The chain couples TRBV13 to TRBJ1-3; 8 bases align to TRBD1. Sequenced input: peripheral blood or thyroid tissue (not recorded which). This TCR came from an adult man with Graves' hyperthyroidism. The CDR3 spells CASSLRVQGAGGNTIYL. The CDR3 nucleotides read TGTGCCAGCAGCCTACGCGTTCAGGGGGCGGGAGGAAACACCATATATCTT.